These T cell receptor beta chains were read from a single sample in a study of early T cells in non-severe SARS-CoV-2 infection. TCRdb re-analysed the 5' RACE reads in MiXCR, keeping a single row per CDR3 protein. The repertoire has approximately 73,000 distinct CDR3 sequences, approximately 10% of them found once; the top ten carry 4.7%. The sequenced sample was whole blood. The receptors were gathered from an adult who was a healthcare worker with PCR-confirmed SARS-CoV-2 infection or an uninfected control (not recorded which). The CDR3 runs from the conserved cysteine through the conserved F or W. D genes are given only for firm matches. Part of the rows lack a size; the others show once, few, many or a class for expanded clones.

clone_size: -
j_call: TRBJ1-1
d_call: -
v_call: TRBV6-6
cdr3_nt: TGTGCCAGCAGTTACGTAGGGGAAAGTATAGCTTTCTTT
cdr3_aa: CASSYVGESIAFF

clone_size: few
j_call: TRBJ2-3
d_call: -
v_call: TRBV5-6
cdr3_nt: TGTGCCAGCAGCTTGCGTCCAGATACGCAGTATTTT
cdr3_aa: CASSLRPDTQYF

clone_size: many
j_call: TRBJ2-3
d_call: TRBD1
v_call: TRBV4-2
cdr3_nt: TGTGCCAGCAGCCAAGGGACAGGCCCCAATCAGTATTTT
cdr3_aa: CASSQGTGPNQYF

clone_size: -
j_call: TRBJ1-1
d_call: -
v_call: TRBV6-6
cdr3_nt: TGTGCCAGCAGTTACGGGGGGGGAATGAACACTGAAGCTTTCTTT
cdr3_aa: CASSYGGGMNTEAFF

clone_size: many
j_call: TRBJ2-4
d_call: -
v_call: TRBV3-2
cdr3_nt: TGTGCCAGCAGCCTAGTGGGCGACATTCAGTACTTC
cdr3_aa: CASSLVGDIQYF

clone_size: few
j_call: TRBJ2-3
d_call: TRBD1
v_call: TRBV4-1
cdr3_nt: TGCGCCAGCAGCCACCCGACAGGGGTTAGCACAGATACGCAGTATTTT
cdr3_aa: CASSHPTGVSTDTQYF

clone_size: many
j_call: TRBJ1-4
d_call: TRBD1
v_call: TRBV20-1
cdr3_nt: TGCAGTGCTCCGAGGACAGGGGCCTATGCAACTAATGAAAAACTGTTTTTT
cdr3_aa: CSAPRTGAYATNEKLFF

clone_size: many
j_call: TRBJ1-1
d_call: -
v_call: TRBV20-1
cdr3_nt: TGCAGTGCTAGGGGCGGGAACACTGAAGCTTTCTTT
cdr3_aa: CSARGGNTEAFF

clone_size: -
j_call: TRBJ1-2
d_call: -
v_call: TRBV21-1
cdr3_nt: TGTGCCAGCAGCAAAGCCCTGAGGGGCTACACCTTC
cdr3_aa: CASSKALRGYTF

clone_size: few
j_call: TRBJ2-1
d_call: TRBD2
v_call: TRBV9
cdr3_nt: TGTGCCAGCAGCGTACGCGGGGGGTCCTACAATGAGCAGTTCTTC
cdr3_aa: CASSVRGGSYNEQFF

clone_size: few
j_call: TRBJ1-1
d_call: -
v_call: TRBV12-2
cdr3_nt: TGTGCAAGTCGCTATCAACTTGAGCGGGGGGACACTGAAGCTTTCTTT
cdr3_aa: CASRYQLERGDTEAFF